This paragraph covers one T cell receptor (beta chain) sequence. Its matching antigen is unknown. At one of its ends the junction is not consistent with the germline gene, which may arise from a read error. Unique-molecular-identifier-tagged TCR beta cDNA libraries were used. Each batch of about 0.95 to 10 million T cells produced 490,000 or so cDNA molecules. From the PCR reads, TCRdb called clonotypes with MiXCR, one entry per CDR3 protein. The profile shows some 700,000 distinct CDR3 sequences, approximately 59% of them singletons. The length of the CDR3 is 17 residues. The V gene's germline CDR1 is MGHRA and CDR2 YSYEKL. This specimen comes from a study of post-analysis software for immune sequencing data. General study points: Normalized Chao1 diversity was significantly reduced in patients versus controls. When patients were compared with controls, about five TRBV segments were more frequent, TRBV5-6, TRBV5-1 and TRBV20-1 among them.

The specimen was blood. The TCR originated in a girl under 10 years old with multiple sclerosis. J is TRBJ2-7 and V is TRBV4-1; a possible D gene is TRBD2 (6 bases). The end of the DNA aligns better with TRBJ2-5, so the J call may be wrong. DNA for the CDR3: TGCGCCGGCAGCGATGAGCCCCTCGGGACTGCTTGGGAGACCCAGTACTTC. Its translation: CAGSDEPLGTAWETQYF.